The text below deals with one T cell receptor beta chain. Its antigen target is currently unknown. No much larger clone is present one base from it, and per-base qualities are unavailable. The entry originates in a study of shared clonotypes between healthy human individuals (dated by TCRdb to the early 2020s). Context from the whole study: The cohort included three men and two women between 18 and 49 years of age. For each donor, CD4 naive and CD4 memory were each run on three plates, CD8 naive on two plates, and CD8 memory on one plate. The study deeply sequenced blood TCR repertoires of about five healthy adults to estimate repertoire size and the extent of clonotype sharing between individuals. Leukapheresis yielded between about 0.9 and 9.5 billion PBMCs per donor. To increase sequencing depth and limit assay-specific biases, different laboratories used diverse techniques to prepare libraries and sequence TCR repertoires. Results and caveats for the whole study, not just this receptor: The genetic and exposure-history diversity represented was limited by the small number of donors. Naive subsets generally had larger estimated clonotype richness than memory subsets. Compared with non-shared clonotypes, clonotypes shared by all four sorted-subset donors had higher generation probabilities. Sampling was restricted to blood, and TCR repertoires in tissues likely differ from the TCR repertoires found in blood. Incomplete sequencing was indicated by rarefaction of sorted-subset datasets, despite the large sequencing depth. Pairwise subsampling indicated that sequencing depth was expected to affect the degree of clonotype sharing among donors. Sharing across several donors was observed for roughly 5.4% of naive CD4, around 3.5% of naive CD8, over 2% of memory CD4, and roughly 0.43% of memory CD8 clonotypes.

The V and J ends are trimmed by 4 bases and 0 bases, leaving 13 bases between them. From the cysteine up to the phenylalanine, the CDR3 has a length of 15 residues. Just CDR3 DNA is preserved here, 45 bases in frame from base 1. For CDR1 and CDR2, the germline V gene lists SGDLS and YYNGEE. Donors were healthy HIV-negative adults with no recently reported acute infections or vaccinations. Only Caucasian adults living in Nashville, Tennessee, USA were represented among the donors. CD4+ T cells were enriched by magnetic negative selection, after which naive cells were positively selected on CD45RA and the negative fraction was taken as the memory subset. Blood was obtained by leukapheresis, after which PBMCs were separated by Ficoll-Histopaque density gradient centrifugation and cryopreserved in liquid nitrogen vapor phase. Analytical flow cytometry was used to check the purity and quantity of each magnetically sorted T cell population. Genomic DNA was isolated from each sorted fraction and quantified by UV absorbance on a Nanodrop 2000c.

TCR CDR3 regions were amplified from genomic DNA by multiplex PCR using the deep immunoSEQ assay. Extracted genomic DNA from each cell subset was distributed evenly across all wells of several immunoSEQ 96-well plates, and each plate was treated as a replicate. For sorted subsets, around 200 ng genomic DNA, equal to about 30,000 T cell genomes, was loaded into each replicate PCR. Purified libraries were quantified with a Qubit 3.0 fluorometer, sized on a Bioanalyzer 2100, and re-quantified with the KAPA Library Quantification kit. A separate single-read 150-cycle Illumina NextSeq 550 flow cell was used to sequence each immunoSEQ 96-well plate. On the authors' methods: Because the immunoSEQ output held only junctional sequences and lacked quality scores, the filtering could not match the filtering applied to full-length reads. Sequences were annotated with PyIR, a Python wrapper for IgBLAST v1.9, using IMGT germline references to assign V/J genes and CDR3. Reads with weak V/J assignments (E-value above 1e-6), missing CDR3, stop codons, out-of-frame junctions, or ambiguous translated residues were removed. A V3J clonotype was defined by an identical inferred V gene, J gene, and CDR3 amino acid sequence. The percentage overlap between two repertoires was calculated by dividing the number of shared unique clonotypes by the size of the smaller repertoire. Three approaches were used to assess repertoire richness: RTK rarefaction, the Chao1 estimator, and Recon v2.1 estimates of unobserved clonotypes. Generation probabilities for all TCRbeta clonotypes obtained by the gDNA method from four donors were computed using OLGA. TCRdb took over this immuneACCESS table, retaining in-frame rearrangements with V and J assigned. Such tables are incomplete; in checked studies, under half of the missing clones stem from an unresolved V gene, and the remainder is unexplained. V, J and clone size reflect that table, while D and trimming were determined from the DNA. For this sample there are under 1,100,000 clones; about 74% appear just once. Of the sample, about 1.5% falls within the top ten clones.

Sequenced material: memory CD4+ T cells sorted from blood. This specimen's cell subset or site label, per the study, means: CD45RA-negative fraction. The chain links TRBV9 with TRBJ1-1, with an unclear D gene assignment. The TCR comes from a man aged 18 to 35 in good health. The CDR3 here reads CASSPHLELNTEAFF. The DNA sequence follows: TGTGCCAGCAGCCCCCATCTTGAGCTGAACACTGAAGCTTTCTTT.